The 29 T cell receptor beta chains below come from one sample, sequenced in a study of T cells in Graves' hyperthyroidism and ophthalmopathy. Regions amplified from RNA transcripts were the TCR beta CDR3 regions. The HTBI set primed first-round TCR CDR3 RT-PCR. TCRdb passed the multiplex PCR reads through MiXCR, listing each CDR3 protein once. The sample lists about 680,000 distinct CDR3 sequences, over 35% occurring once. The source material was blood. These receptors originate from a woman between 35 and 50 years old with Graves' hyperthyroidism.

This clonotype was seen ten or more times. The chain is built from TRBV6-5 and TRBJ1-5, with TRBD1 as a possible D gene (5 bases). The V and J ends lost 10 bases and 5 bases respectively, with 15 bases between them. Germline V CDR1 and CDR2: MNHEY, SVGAGI. This CDR3 spans 13 amino acids. This CDR3 reads CATQRGADQPQHF. In nucleotides, the CDR3 is TGTGCCACTCAACGGGGCGCGGATCAGCCCCAGCATTTT.

The V call is TRBV7-2, the J call TRBJ2-1, with 13 bases fitting TRBD2. Per the germline V gene, CDR1 is SGHTA and CDR2 is FQGNSA. CDR3 length: 16 amino acids. The V gene end was trimmed by 5 bases and the J gene end by 8 bases; junction bases not matched to a gene: 9. The CDR3 nucleotides are TGTGCCAGCAGCGAGGGACTAGCGGGGATTGCGCATGAGCAGTTCTTC. Amino acid sequence: CASSEGLAGIAHEQFF.

V is TRBV9 and J is TRBJ1-6, with D unresolved. CDR3 length: 14 amino acids. Germline CDR1 is SGDLS and CDR2 is YYNGEE. The ends were cut back, 0 bases at V and 4 bases at J, with 5 bases in the middle. The DNA of the CDR3 is TGTGCCAGCAGCGTAGATGATTATAATTCACCCCTCCACTTT. Its translation: CASSVDDYNSPLHF. The whole variable domain, filled in from reference TRBV9 and TRBJ1-6, reads DSGVTQTPKHLITATGQRVTLRCSPRSGDLSVYWYQQSLDQGLQFLIQYYNGEERAKGNILERFSAQQFPDLHSELNLSSLELGDSALYFCASSVDDYNSPLHFGNGTRLTVT.

The genes are TRBV7-9 and TRBJ1-6, with 9 nucleotides matching TRBD1. Germline lookup yields CDR1 SEHNR and CDR2 FQNEAQ (reference sequence). J gave up 8 bases and V 5 bases, and 10 bases lay outside the gene matches. This CDR3 has 16 amino acids. CDR3 protein: CASSPRGTGRDSPLHF. The CDR3 nucleotides are TGTGCCAGCAGCCCCCGGGGGACAGGGCGCGATTCACCCCTCCACTTT.

This clonotype appeared many times. J is TRBJ1-2 and V is TRBV7-2; possible D gene TRBD1, 6 bases. The ends were cut back, 4 bases at V and 8 bases at J, with 14 bases in the middle. CDR1 and CDR2 (germline): SGHTA, FQGNSA. The CDR3 runs to 13 residues. DNA for the CDR3: TGTGCCAGCAGCTCGGAGACAGGTTGGGGCTACACCTTC. Residues: CASSSETGWGYTF.

This clonotype occurred many times. The chain carries TRBV7-8 and TRBJ2-7, with 7 nucleotides matching TRBD1. Unmatched junction bases numbered 5, after V lost 1 base and J lost 2 bases. The CDR3 is made up of 15 amino acids. Germline CDR1 reads SGHVS; CDR2 reads FQNEAQ. CDR3 DNA sequence: TGTGCCAGCAGCTTAGTATCAGGGGGAGCCTACGAGCAGTACTTC. Amino acid sequence: CASSLVSGGAYEQYF.

This clonotype was recorded many times. V and J are TRBV5-1 and TRBJ1-4; no reliable D call. The germline CDR1 and CDR2 sequences are SGHRS and YFSETQ. Trimming took 4 bases from V and 4 from J, leaving 14 bases between them. CDR3 size: 15 residues. The CDR3 reads CASSPWTGVNEKLFF. The CDR3 nucleotides read TGCGCCAGCAGCCCGTGGACCGGAGTTAATGAAAAACTGTTTTTT.

This clonotype was counted between two and nine times. The chain uses TRBV2 and TRBJ1-2, with 9 bases that match TRBD1. This CDR3 spans 16 amino acids. J gave up 5 bases and V 7 bases, and 14 bases lay outside the gene matches. CDR1 SNHLY and CDR2 FYNNEI come from the germline V gene. As DNA, the CDR3 is TGTGCCAGCACCCCCAGGACAGGGGCCGGGGAATATGGCTACACCTTC. It codes for CASTPRTGAGEYGYTF.

There are many counts of this clonotype. A read error may produce the germline difference seen at one junction end. The J gene is TRBJ1-6, the V gene TRBV4-1, with D possibly matching TRBD1 (5 bases). This CDR3 contains 13 residues. Per the germline V gene, CDR1 is MGHRA and CDR2 is YSYEKL. In DNA, the CDR3 is TGCGCCAGCAGCCAAGATCCGGGACGGACTATACGTTTC. Protein: CASSQDPGRTIRF.

The chain has TRBV2 and TRBJ2-5; D not resolved. Trimming stripped 4 bases from V and 7 bases from J, with 7 bases between. Per the germline V gene, CDR1 is SNHLY and CDR2 is FYNNEI. The CDR3 is 11 amino acids. CDR3 amino acids: CASSVLGTQYF. The CDR3 DNA reads as TGTGCCAGCAGTGTTCTGGGGACCCAGTACTTC.

This clonotype was observed at least ten times. The chain joins TRBV10-3 to TRBJ1-6, with a weak D call TRBD1 (5 bases). V was cut by 1 base and J by 10 bases, with 8 bases left in between. Germline V lookup: CDR1 ENHRY, CDR2 SYGVKD. The CDR3 length is 13 residues. CDR3 amino acids: CAISEWDESPLHF. Written as DNA, the CDR3 is TGTGCCATCAGTGAGTGGGACGAATCACCCCTCCACTTT.

This clonotype was counted many times. The chain combines TRBV6-6 with TRBJ1-5; tentatively, D is TRBD1 (5 bases). Trimming left V 8 bases short and J 7 bases short, with 12 bases between. The germline V gene encodes CDR1 MNHNY and CDR2 SVGAGI (reference sequence). This CDR3 has 12 amino acids. This CDR3 is CASQQAQQPQHF. The DNA for the CDR3 is TGTGCCAGCCAACAGGCCCAGCAGCCCCAGCATTTT.

This clonotype was seen ten or more times. The chain links TRBV5-1 to TRBJ1-2; a weak D match, TRBD1 (6 bases). This CDR3 spans 13 amino acids. With 3 bases removed from V and 8 bases from J, the gap between germline ends came to 14 bases. Germline CDR1 is SGHRS and CDR2 is YFSETQ. The CDR3 region has the DNA TGCGCCAGCAGCTCATCAGGACAGTTGGGCTACACCTTC. It yields the protein CASSSSGQLGYTF.

The V gene is TRBV7-2, the J gene TRBJ2-5, with no clear D. The V end lost 3 bases, the J end lost 11 bases, and 22 bases lay between the germline ends. Germline CDR1 and CDR2: SGHTA and FQGNSA. This CDR3 comprises 15 residues. CDR3 coding DNA: TGTGCCAGCAGCTTGGATGAGGCCAGCTACAATGAGCAGTACTTC. It is translated as CASSLDEASYNEQYF.

This clonotype was seen a few times. The chain has TRBV10-3 and TRBJ1-2; unclear D gene. Germline-derived CDR1 and CDR2 are ENHRY and SYGVKD. V lost 10 bases and J lost 0, with 9 bases in between. The CDR3 contains 12 residues. CDR3 coding DNA: TGTGCCAGCAGCGCGGCTAACTATGGCTACACCTTC. The encoded protein is CASSAANYGYTF.

This chain connects TRBV5-1 to TRBJ2-5, with 8 bases identical to TRBD1. Gene TRBJ2-1 matches the end of the DNA better, so the J call may be wrong. Per the germline V gene, CDR1 is SGHRS and CDR2 is YFSETQ. This CDR3 region has 16 residues. CDR3 protein: CASSLDGQGAAETQFF. In DNA, the CDR3 is TGCGCCAGCAGCTTGGATGGGCAGGGGGCTGCGGAGACCCAGTTCTTC.

This clonotype occurred a few times. This chain links TRBV7-2 with TRBJ2-7; 13 nucleotides agree with TRBD2. Per the germline V gene, CDR1 is SGHTA and CDR2 is FQGNSA. The V and J ends lost 5 bases and 6 bases, in that order; junction bases with no gene match: 10. The CDR3 is 16 amino acids. The CDR3 DNA reads as TGTGCCAGCAGCCTGGGACTAGCGGGACCGAGGGGCGAGCAGTACTTC. It codes for CASSLGLAGPRGEQYF.

This clonotype has at least ten counts. The chain carries TRBV2 and TRBJ2-7; D call uncertain. The CDR3 spans 13 residues. Germline CDR1 is SNHLY and CDR2 is FYNNEI. V lost 6 bases and J 1 base, leaving 10 bases between the germline ends. The CDR3, as DNA: TGTGCCAGCAGCCCCGCCGTGTCCTACGAGCAGTACTTC. Encoded protein: CASSPAVSYEQYF.

V gene TRBV9 combines with J gene TRBJ2-5, with 7 positions matching TRBD2. CDR1 and CDR2 (germline): SGDLS, YYNGEE. The length of the CDR3 is 17 residues. The J segment lost 1 base and the V segment lost 9 bases, leaving 18 bases of the junction unmatched. Written as DNA, the CDR3 is TGTGCCATCAGTGACGGTCGTGGGGCGGGGGTCCAAGAGACCCAGTACTTC. As protein: CAISDGRGAGVQETQYF.

The gene calls are TRBV7-9 and TRBJ1-2, with 9 bases lining up with TRBD1. From germline, CDR1 is SEHNR and CDR2 FQNEAQ (reference sequence). The CDR3 has 19 residues. The V gene end was trimmed by 5 bases and the J gene end by 0 bases; junction bases not matched to a gene: 16. The CDR3 region has the DNA TGTGCCAGCAGCCCACGTCCGGGACAGGGTCTCGCAGCTAACTATGGCTACACCTTC. Protein product: CASSPRPGQGLAANYGYTF.

The V and J genes are TRBV10-3 and TRBJ2-7; 11 bases match TRBD2. This CDR3 region has 16 residues. The V gene end was trimmed by 4 bases and the J gene end by 2 bases; junction bases not matched to a gene: 7. CDR1 and CDR2 (germline): ENHRY, SYGVKD. The CDR3, as DNA: TGTGCCATCAGTGGTACCGGGACTAGCGGACCCTACGAGCAGTACTTC. The encoded protein is CAISGTGTSGPYEQYF.

This clonotype was seen more than once but under ten times. The gene calls are TRBV25-1 and TRBJ2-3, with TRBD2 matching over 9 bases. The CDR3 length is 13 residues. Losses at the gene ends were 7 bases for V and 6 bases for J; bases not matched to a gene: 5. CDR1 and CDR2 (germline): MGHDK, SYGVNS. CDR3 nucleotide sequence: TGTGCCAGCACCGGCGGGGGGGCCGATACGCAGTATTTT. Translated, it gives CASTGGGADTQYF.

This clonotype turned up a few times. J is TRBJ2-7 and V is TRBV6-6; TRBD2 aligns across 8 bases. Per the germline V gene, CDR1 is MNHNY and CDR2 is SVGAGI (reference sequence). This CDR3 contains 15 residues. J lost 6 bases, V lost 4 bases, and 11 bases had no gene match. The CDR3 bases are TGTGCCAGCAGTTTTCCCGGGAGGGGCAGGGTCGAGCAGTACTTC. Translating it yields CASSFPGRGRVEQYF.

This chain uses TRBV28 with TRBJ1-2, with 7 bases matching TRBD1. Germline V lookup: CDR1 MDHEN, CDR2 SYDVKM. The V and J ends lost 6 bases and 7 bases, in that order; junction bases with no gene match: 17. CDR3 size: 16 residues. The CDR3 sequence is CASRELTDRESRGYTF. CDR3 DNA sequence: TGTGCCAGCAGAGAGTTAACAGACAGGGAAAGTCGTGGCTACACCTTC.

A remark on this clonotype: A much larger clone sits a single nucleotide away, making a read error possible. The chain carries TRBV7-3 and TRBJ1-6, with D possibly TRBD1 on 5 matching bases. The V end was cut by 8 bases, the J end by 8 bases, with 16 bases between. Per germline, CDR1 SGHTA and CDR2 FQGTGA. The CDR3 is 14 residues long. The CDR3 DNA is TGTGCCAGCGGTCGGGAGGGGCTAGATTCACCCCTCCACTTT. Translated, it gives CASGREGLDSPLHF.

There are a few counts of this clonotype. The chain has TRBV5-8 and TRBJ2-5; 8 bases line up with TRBD1. CDR1 and CDR2 (germline): SGHTS, YDEGEE. The CDR3 loop spans 13 amino acids. With 2 bases clipped from V and 7 bases from J, the junction kept 4 bases outside the gene matches. CDR3 sequence reads: CASSFDRGGTQYF. For the CDR3, the DNA is TGTGCCAGCAGCTTTGACAGGGGCGGGACCCAGTACTTC.

This clonotype was seen just once. A read error may be the cause here, since a much bigger clone is one base away. The chain is built from TRBV20-1 and TRBJ2-5; 11 bases align to TRBD2. Germline CDR1 and CDR2: DFQATT and SNEGSKA (reference sequence). The CDR3 sequence is 16 residues long. In DNA, the CDR3 is TGCAGTGCTAGAGATCGTAGACTAGCGGGGCCGGAGACCCGGTACTTC. It specifies CSARDRRLAGPETRYF.

This clonotype has at least ten counts. J is TRBJ1-3 and V is TRBV7-8; 8 nucleotides align to TRBD1. The CDR3 spans 16 residues. The V and J ends lost 3 bases and 4 bases, in that order; junction bases with no gene match: 8. CDR1 and CDR2 (germline): SGHVS, FQNEAQ. The CDR3 here is CASSLDRDLRGNTIYF. CDR3 coding DNA: TGTGCCAGCAGCTTGGACAGGGACCTTAGAGGAAACACCATATATTTT.

This clonotype was seen at least ten times. The chain carries TRBV7-2 and TRBJ1-5, with unresolved D. CDR1 and CDR2 from the germline V gene are SGHTA and FQGNSA. This CDR3 region has 15 residues. V lost 3 bases and J lost 1, with 10 bases in between. The DNA for the CDR3 is TGTGCCAGCAGCTTCTTTTATTCCAGCAATCAGCCCCAGCATTTT. Translating it yields CASSFFYSSNQPQHF.